This T cell receptor beta chain was captured by sequencing in a study of blood T cells in healthy people across ages. This clonotype was counted ten times or more. This CDR3 region has 13 residues. Germline V CDR1 and CDR2: MGHRA, YSYEKL. With 8 bases clipped from V and 7 bases from J, the junction kept 10 bases outside the gene matches. Primed by a sample-barcoded 5' primer and a J-beta primer mix, a second PCR proceeded for about 6 to 11 cycles. TCRdb recomputed calls from the 5' RACE reads with MiXCR, one row per CDR3 protein. The sample lists some 1.5 million distinct CDR3 sequences; roughly 30% were seen once. Every sample yielded at least 6 million isolated PBMCs.

Specimen: blood. The chain couples TRBV4-1 to TRBJ2-7, with 8 bases fitting TRBD2. This clonotype originated in a woman younger than 45 in good health. The CDR3 region is CASRGGLAGEQYF. The CDR3 DNA reads TGCGCCAGCCGTGGAGGTTTAGCGGGGGAGCAGTACTTC.